This T cell receptor beta chain was sequenced for a study of blood T cell repertoires in COVID-19. For the study at large: The United States, Italy and Spain provided the acute and convalescent COVID-19 samples.

The CDR3 consists of 14 residues. Germline loops: CDR1 MNHEY, CDR2 SVGAGI. Unmatched junction bases numbered 6, after V lost 5 bases and J lost 4 bases. The assay was immunoSEQ multiplex PCR, and TCRdb's table has in-frame clones only and misses some. The sample lists over 200,000 clones, 70% to 90% occurring once. The source of this sequence is a woman in her fifties or sixties who had recovered from COVID-19. The chain carries TRBV6-5 and TRBJ1-2; 8 bases map to TRBD1. The specimen sequenced was PBMCs or T cells enriched from blood (not recorded which). The CDR3 bases are TGTGCCAGCAGTAGGGCAGGGGGCGGCTATGGCTACACCTTC. Its protein is CASSRAGGGYGYTF.